A single sample gave rise to the 13 T cell receptor beta chains below, sequenced in a study of cytomegalovirus exposure and HLA in healthy donors. Primers: 60 Vbeta forward and 13 Jbeta reverse. Sequenced by immunoSEQ multiplex PCR; TCRdb stores in-frame clones only, minus some. The table records about 180,000 clones, around 80% of them present only once. Sequenced sample: PBMCs. Every receptor here comes from a woman aged 40 to 49 in good health and CMV-seronegative.

J is TRBJ1-2 and V is TRBV19, with unresolved D. Germline CDR1 and CDR2: LNHDA and SQIVND (reference sequence). V lost 7 bases to trimming and J lost 4 bases, with 13 bases between them. The length of the CDR3 is 13 residues. CDR3 loop: CASTLVSGYGYTF. CDR3 nucleotide sequence: TGTGCCAGTACTCTGGTGTCGGGCTATGGCTACACCTTC.

The chain combines TRBV19 with TRBJ1-1, with 8 positions matching TRBD1. Germline CDR1 LNHDA, CDR2 SQIVND (reference sequence). Germline trimming cut 8 bases from V and 10 bases from J; bases unmatched to any gene: 9. CDR3 length: 12 amino acids. CDR3 in DNA: TGTGCCAGTCTACAGGGGGGGTCTTCAGCTTTCTTT. Its protein is CASLQGGSSAFF.

The gene calls are TRBV6-1 and TRBJ1-2, with D possibly being TRBD1 (6 bases). This CDR3 has 14 residues. Looked up from germline, CDR1 is MNHNS and CDR2 is SASEGT. The V and J ends lost 9 bases and 1 base respectively, with 15 bases between them. Here the CDR3 DNA reads TGTGCCAGTAAACAGGGAAGGGATAACTATGGCTACACCTTC. As protein: CASKQGRDNYGYTF.

The chain has TRBV5-1 and TRBJ1-5; TRBD1 agrees at 7 bases. V shed 0 bases and J 3 bases; nucleotides not matched to a gene: 3. CDR3 length equals 15 residues. CDR1 is SGHRS and CDR2 is YFSETQ in the germline V gene. The CDR3 is CASSLDGQVNQPQHF. Written as DNA, the CDR3 is TGCGCCAGCAGCTTGGATGGACAGGTCAATCAGCCCCAGCATTTT.

This clone was seen only a few times. V gene TRBV19 combines with J gene TRBJ2-3, with 10 nucleotides matching TRBD2. J was trimmed by 2 bases and V by 5 bases; bases with no gene match: 7. Germline V gene lookup returns CDR1 LNHDA and CDR2 SQIVND (reference sequence). The CDR3 totals 16 residues. The CDR3 protein is CASSDPSGSITDTQYF. CDR3 DNA sequence: TGTGCCAGTAGTGATCCTAGCGGGAGCATCACAGATACGCAGTATTTT.

J is TRBJ2-1 and V is TRBV2, with D maybe TRBD1 (6 bases). This CDR3 region has 13 residues. The germline CDR1 and CDR2 sequences are SNHLY and FYNNEI. Trimming took 4 bases from V and 9 from J, leaving 13 bases between them. Here the CDR3 reads CASSVKQGGEQFF. CDR3 DNA: TGTGCCAGCAGTGTCAAACAGGGTGGTGAGCAGTTCTTC.

This chain uses TRBV29-1 with TRBJ2-3, with TRBD2 matching over 8 bases. Germline loops: CDR1 SQVTM, CDR2 ANQGSEA. Unmatched junction bases numbered 10, after V lost 5 bases and J lost 6 bases. The CDR3 runs to 14 residues. CDR3 nucleotide sequence: TGCAGCGTTTTTGGAGCGGGAGTAGGGGATACGCAGTATTTT. As protein: CSVFGAGVGDTQYF.

In its sample, this clone was seen a few times. The chain links TRBV30 to TRBJ1-5, with 11 bases fitting TRBD1. The CDR3 has 15 residues. Germline V CDR1 and CDR2: GTSNPN, SVGIG (reference sequence). V lost 3 bases and J lost 4; bases outside the gene matches: 5. The CDR3 spells CAWRIGTGGNQPQHF. Here the CDR3 DNA reads TGTGCCTGGAGGATCGGGACAGGGGGGAATCAGCCCCAGCATTTT.

The CDR3 DNA reads TGTGCCAGCTCGGCGGGGGGACCTTACGAGCAGTACTTC. Its translation: CASSAGGPYEQYF. The chain links TRBV6-5 to TRBJ2-7; 8 bases match TRBD2. V was clipped by 8 bases and J by 4 bases; unmatched bases: 7. The CDR3 is 13 amino acids. Germline lookup yields CDR1 MNHEY and CDR2 SVGAGI.

This rearrangement joins TRBV4-3 to TRBJ2-7, with 7 bases lining up with TRBD1. V trimming: 5 bases; J trimming: 2 bases; junction bases outside the gene matches: 6. Germline-derived CDR1 and CDR2 are LGHNA and YSLEER. CDR3 length equals 14 residues. The CDR3 sequence is CASSSMRGPYEQYF. The CDR3 bases are TGCGCCAGCAGCTCTATGAGGGGGCCCTACGAGCAGTACTTC.

In its sample, this clone was seen a few times. V gene TRBV4-1 combines with J gene TRBJ1-5, with TRBD1 identical over 7 bases. Germline lookup yields CDR1 MGHRA and CDR2 YSYEKL. Trimming cost V 4 bases and J 3 bases; bases outside gene matches: 12. The CDR3 has 17 amino acids. The CDR3 region is CASSPGQANLLNQPQHF. CDR3 DNA sequence: TGCGCCAGCAGCCCCGGACAGGCGAATCTGCTCAATCAGCCCCAGCATTTT.

This clone was observed a single time. This chain joins TRBV6-1 and TRBJ2-5; maybe TRBD2 (6 bases). V was clipped by 3 bases and J by 4 bases, with 12 bases between them. CDR1 MNHNS and CDR2 SASEGT come from the germline V gene. CDR3 length: 14 amino acids. Here the CDR3 reads CASSDGVGGETQYF. The CDR3 coding sequence is TGTGCCAGCAGTGACGGCGTGGGGGGAGAGACCCAGTACTTC.

This clone was counted a single time. The gene calls are TRBV5-1 and TRBJ2-5, with a tentative D call TRBD2 (5 bases). The J call is doubtful: the DNA matches TRBJ2-7 better. Germline loops: CDR1 SGHRS, CDR2 YFSETQ. The CDR3 sequence is 16 residues long. CDR3 nucleotide sequence: TGCGCCAGCAGCTTGGCCGCCGGAACGCCCGGGAACGAGCAGTACTTC. The encoded protein is CASSLAAGTPGNEQYF.